This TCR beta chain was sequenced for a study of blood T cell repertoires in COVID-19. Across the whole study: PBMCs, B-cell-depleted T cells, or T cells were the source of the cDNA or gDNA that made up the material.

The CDR3 totals 13 residues. V was clipped by 6 bases and J by 5 bases, with 13 bases between them. CDR1 MNHEY and CDR2 SVGAGI come from the germline V gene. Per the authors' pipeline: How many nucleated cells were present was estimated from reference gene primer amplification. Using immunoSEQ multiplex PCR, the repertoire was profiled, and TCRdb retains in-frame clones only, with some absent. Clone size and the V and J calls come from that table; the DNA yielded D and trimming. This table has about 190,000 clones, 80% to 90% appearing once. Source material: peripheral blood. This receptor was obtained from a man between 65 and 85 years old with active or convalescent COVID-19. The chain employs TRBV6-5 and TRBJ1-1; D unresolved. This CDR3 reads CASSPRRGTEAFF. Written as DNA, the CDR3 is TGTGCCAGCAGCCCGCGCCGGGGTACTGAAGCTTTCTTT.